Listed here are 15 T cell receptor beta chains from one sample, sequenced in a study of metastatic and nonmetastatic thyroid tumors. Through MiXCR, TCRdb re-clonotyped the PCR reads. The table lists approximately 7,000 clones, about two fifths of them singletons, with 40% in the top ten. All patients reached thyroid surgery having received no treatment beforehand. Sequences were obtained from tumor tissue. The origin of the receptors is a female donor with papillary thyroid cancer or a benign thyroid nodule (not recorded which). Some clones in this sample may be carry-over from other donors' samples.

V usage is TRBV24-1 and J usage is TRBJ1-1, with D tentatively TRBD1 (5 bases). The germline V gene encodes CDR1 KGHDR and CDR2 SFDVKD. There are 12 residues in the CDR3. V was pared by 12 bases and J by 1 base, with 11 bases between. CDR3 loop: CAVSQGNTEAFF. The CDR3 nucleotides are TGTGCCGTCTCCCAGGGGAACACTGAAGCTTTCTTT.

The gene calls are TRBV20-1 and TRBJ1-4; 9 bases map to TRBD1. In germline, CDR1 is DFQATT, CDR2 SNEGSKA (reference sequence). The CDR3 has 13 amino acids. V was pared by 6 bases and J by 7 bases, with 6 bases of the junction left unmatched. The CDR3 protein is CSAAGQGVEKLFF. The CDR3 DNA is TGCAGTGCCGCGGGACAGGGCGTTGAAAAACTGTTTTTT.

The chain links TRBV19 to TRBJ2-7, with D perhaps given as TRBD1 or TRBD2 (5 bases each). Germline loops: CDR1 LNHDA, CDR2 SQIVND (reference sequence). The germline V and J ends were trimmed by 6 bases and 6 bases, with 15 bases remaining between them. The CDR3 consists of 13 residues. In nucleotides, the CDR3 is TGTGCCAGTAGCCCGGGACGCCACGGCGAGCAGTACTTC. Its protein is CASSPGRHGEQYF.

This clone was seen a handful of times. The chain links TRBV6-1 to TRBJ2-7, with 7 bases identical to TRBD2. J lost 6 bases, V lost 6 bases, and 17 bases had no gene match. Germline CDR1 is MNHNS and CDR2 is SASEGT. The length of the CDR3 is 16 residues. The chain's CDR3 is CASSQAPAGVDGEQYF. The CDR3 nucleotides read TGTGCCAGCAGCCAAGCGCCCGCGGGGGTCGATGGCGAGCAGTACTTC.

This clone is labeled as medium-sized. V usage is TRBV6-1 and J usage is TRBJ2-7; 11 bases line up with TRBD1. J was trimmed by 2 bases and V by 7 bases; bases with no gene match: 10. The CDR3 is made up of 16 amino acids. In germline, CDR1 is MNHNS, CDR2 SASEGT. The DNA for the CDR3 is TGTGCCAGCACCTCGGATAGGACAGGGGGCGCCTACGAGCAGTACTTC. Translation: CASTSDRTGGAYEQYF.

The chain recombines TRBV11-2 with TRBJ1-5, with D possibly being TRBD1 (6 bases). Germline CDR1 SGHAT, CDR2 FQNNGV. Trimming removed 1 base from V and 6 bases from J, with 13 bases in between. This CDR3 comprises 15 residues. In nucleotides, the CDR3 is TGTGCCAGCAGCTTAGGCGCGGGGGCGGTTCAGCCCCAGCATTTT. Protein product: CASSLGAGAVQPQHF.

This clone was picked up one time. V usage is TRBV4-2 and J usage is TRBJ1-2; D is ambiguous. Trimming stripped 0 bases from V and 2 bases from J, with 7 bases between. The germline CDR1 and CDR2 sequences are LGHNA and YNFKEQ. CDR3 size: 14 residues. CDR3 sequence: CASSQDVANYGYTF. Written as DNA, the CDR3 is TGTGCCAGCAGCCAAGATGTAGCAAACTATGGCTACACCTTC.

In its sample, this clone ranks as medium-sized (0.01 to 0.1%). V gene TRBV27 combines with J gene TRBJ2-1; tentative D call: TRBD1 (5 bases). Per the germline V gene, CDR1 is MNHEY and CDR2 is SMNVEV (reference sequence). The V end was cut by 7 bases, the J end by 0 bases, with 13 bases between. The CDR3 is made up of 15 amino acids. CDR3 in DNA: TGTGCCAGCAAGGACAACCCGAGCTCCTACAATGAGCAGTTCTTC. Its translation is CASKDNPSSYNEQFF.

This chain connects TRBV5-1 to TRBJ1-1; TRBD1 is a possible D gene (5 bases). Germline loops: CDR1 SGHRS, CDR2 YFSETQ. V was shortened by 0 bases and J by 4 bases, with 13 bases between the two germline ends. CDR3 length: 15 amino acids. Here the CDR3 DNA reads TGCGCCAGCAGCTTGGAGGCAGGGACGGGCACTGAAGCTTTCTTT. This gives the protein CASSLEAGTGTEAFF.

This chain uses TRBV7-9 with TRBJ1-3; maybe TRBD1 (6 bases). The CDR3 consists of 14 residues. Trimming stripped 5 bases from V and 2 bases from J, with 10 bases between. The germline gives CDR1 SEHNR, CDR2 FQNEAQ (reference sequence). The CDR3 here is CASSRQDTGNTIYF. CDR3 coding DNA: TGTGCCAGCAGCCGACAGGACACTGGAAACACCATATATTTT. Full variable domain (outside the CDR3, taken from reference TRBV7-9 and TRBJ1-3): DTGVSQNPRHKITKRGQNVTFRCDPISEHNRLYWYRQTLGQGPEFLTYFQNEAQLEKSRLLSDRFSAERPKGSFSTLEIQRTEQGDSAMYLCASSRQDTGNTIYFGEGSWLTVV.

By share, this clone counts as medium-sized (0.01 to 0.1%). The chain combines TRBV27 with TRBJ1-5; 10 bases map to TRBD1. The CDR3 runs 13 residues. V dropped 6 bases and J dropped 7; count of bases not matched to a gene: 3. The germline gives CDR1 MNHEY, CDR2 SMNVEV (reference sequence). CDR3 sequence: CASSWDRGQPQHF. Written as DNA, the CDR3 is TGTGCCAGCAGCTGGGACAGGGGACAGCCCCAGCATTTT.

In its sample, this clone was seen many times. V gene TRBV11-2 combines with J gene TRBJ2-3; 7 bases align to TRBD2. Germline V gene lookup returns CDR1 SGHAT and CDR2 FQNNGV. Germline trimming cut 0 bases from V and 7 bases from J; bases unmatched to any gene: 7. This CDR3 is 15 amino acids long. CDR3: CASSLDLAGANTQYF. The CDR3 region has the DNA TGTGCCAGCAGCTTAGATTTAGCGGGTGCCAATACGCAGTATTTT.

The DNA for the CDR3 is TGTGCCAGCAGTTACACCAGGGAAGATACGCAGTATTTT. Translating it yields CASSYTREDTQYF. The rearrangement links TRBV6-6 to TRBJ2-3; D may be TRBD1 (5 bases). Germline CDR1 reads MNHNY; CDR2 reads SVGAGI (reference sequence). The CDR3 contains 13 residues. Trimming pared 2 bases from V and 5 bases from J, leaving 8 bases between.

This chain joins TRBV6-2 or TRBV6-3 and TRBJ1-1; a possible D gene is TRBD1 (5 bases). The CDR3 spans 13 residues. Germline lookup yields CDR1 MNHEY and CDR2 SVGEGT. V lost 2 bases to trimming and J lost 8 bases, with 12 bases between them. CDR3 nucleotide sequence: TGTGCCAGCAGTTACGGCGGCAGGGAGGAAGCTTTCTTT. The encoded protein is CASSYGGREEAFF.

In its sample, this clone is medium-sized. The CDR3 is CASSSDPGTAGGYTF. For the CDR3, the DNA is TGCGCCAGCAGCTCTGACCCGGGGACGGCGGGTGGCTACACCTTC. The genes are TRBV5-1 and TRBJ1-2; D is possibly TRBD1 (5 bases). The CDR3 runs to 15 residues. CDR1 and CDR2 from the germline V gene are SGHRS and YFSETQ. Trimming took 3 bases from V and 7 from J, leaving 19 bases between them.